Reported below is one TCR beta chain. This receptor's antigen is unknown. No base quality values were provided; no much bigger clone lies one nucleotide off. The data are from a study of OX40 agonist ivuxolimab in advanced cancers. Some background on the complete study: The costimulatory receptor OX40 (CD134) was targeted by ivuxolimab, a fully human IgG2 agonistic monoclonal antibody. The paper describes the monotherapy dose-escalation part (N ≈ 49 patients) of the phase I trial of ivuxolimab. Three dose-escalation patients achieved partial responses, one with hepatocellular carcinoma and two with cutaneous melanoma. Intravenous ivuxolimab was administered to patients every 2 weeks at six dose levels: 0.01, 0.1, 0.3, 1.5, 3 and 10 mg/kg. Of the roughly 50 dose-escalation patients, hepatocellular carcinoma was present in 19, melanoma in roughly 15, renal cell carcinoma in 9 and head and neck cancer in 9. A male proportion of under 85% and a mean age of 60 years, ranging from roughly 23 to 90, were recorded for the dose-escalation cohort. Peripheral TCRbeta sequencing was intended to test whether TCR sequence diversity was altered and clonal T-cell expansion was caused by ivuxolimab. Prior anti-PD-1, anti-PD-L1 or anti-CTLA-4 therapy was permitted, and checkpoint inhibitors had been received by 30% to 40% of dose-escalation patients.

To sequence the TCRbeta CDR3 region, genomic DNA was isolated from the sorted cells. The immunoSEQ Assay was used for sequencing of TCRbeta CDR3 regions. The clones in this table, taken by TCRdb from immuneACCESS, are in-frame only. Not every clone is retained; where verified, under half of the shortfall comes from an unresolved V gene, and the cause of the rest is unknown. The sample table shows about 58,000 clones, and 70% to 90% are seen once. The ten biggest clones cover around 3.2% of the sample. Looking up the germline V gene yields CDR1 SGHNT and CDR2 YENEEA. V sheds 5 bases and J sheds 4 bases, leaving 15 bases between their ends. The CDR3, from cysteine to phenylalanine, totals 15 residues. The read is trimmed to its CDR3 DNA, 45 bases read in frame from base 1. Patients with autoimmune disease history or receiving systemic immunosuppression were excluded from the trial. Peripheral blood for TCR sequencing was drawn from every dose cohort at baseline, at cycle 4 day 1 and at cycle 7 day 1. Samples came from an open-label, multicenter, first-in-human phase I dose-escalation trial of ivuxolimab. Adults with locally advanced or metastatic melanoma, renal cell carcinoma, hepatocellular carcinoma or head and neck squamous cell carcinoma were enrolled in the trial. CD4+ and CD8+ T cells were sorted separately from peripheral blood before TCR sequencing.

Paper-wide results and their limitations: In the 0.1-3.0 mg/kg groups, partial responders were among the patients with the lowest normalized peripheral clonal expansion, particularly in CD8+ T cells. Low levels of normalized T-cell clonal expansion were also seen in some patients who did not respond. Antigen specificity was not determined for the clonally expanded peripheral T cells. At doses of 0.1 to 3.0 mg/kg, clonal expansion of both CD4+ and CD8+ blood T cells was observed from baseline to week 6. On average, CD8+ T cells showed more expanded clones than CD4+ T cells after ivuxolimab.

Recombination connected TRBV11-3 to TRBJ2-1; no confident D gene assignment can be made. The receptor comes from an adult with an advanced solid tumor such as melanoma, head and neck, liver or kidney cancer. The material was CD4+ or CD8+ T cells sorted from blood, obtained in a trial of the OX40 agonist ivuxolimab. The CDR3 region: CASSETSQVYNEQFF. At the DNA level, the sequence is TGTGCCAGCAGCGAAACAAGTCAGGTATACAATGAGCAGTTCTTC.